This TCR beta chain stems from a study of OX40 agonist ivuxolimab in advanced cancers. Overall study: About 40% of patients had received prior checkpoint inhibitor therapy.

V gave up 5 bases and J gave up 3 bases; unmatched junction bases: 4. This CDR3 has 14 amino acids. Per germline, CDR1 LNHDA and CDR2 SQIVND (reference sequence). Study-level points and caveats: Averaged across samples, CD8+ T cells carried more expanded clones than CD4+ did. At 0.1 to 3.0 mg/kg, clonal expansion of CD4+ and CD8+ blood T cells had occurred by week 6.

Notes on this clone: Its antigen is undetermined.

The protocol was immunoSEQ multiplex PCR, while the TCRdb copy is restricted to in-frame clones and leaves out a portion. Of approximately 66,000 clones listed, around 83% are singletons. The rearrangement links TRBV19 to TRBJ1-5; TRBD1 agrees at 7 bases. This sequence originates from an adult with an advanced solid tumor such as melanoma, head and neck, liver or kidney cancer. The sequences come from CD4+ or CD8+ T cells sorted from blood, collected in a trial of the OX40 agonist ivuxolimab. CDR3 residues: CASSADRFNQPQHF. The CDR3 nucleotides are TGTGCCAGTAGTGCGGACAGGTTCAATCAGCCCCAGCATTTT. Filled out from reference TRBV19 and TRBJ1-5, the complete variable domain reads DGGITQSPKYLFRKEGQNVTLSCEQNLNHDAMYWYRQDPGQGLRLIYYSQIVNDFQKGDIAEGYSVSREKKESFPLTVTSAQKNPTAFYLCASSADRFNQPQHFGDGTRLSIL.